The 9 T cell receptor beta chains below come from one sample, sequenced in a study of early T cells in non-severe SARS-CoV-2 infection. TCRdb reprocessed the 5' RACE reads via MiXCR and lists one record per CDR3 protein. The table lists over 75,000 distinct CDR3 sequences, under 15% of them singletons. Material for sequencing was whole blood. The receptors shown here come from an adult who was a healthcare worker with PCR-confirmed SARS-CoV-2 infection or an uninfected control (not recorded which).

At least ten counts were recorded for this clonotype. V gene TRBV29-1 combines with J gene TRBJ2-6; unclear D gene. Looked up from germline, CDR1 is SQVTM and CDR2 is ANQGSEA. The CDR3 runs to 16 residues. V was cut by 3 bases and J by 0 bases, with 12 bases left in between. The CDR3 region has the DNA TGCAGCGTTGAGACCCGGGCAGCCTCTGGGGCCAACGTCCTGACTTTC. Protein sequence: CSVETRAASGANVLTF.

This clonotype was observed a few times. The rearrangement uses TRBV11-2 and TRBJ1-6; weak D call: TRBD1 (6 bases). This CDR3 contains 14 residues. Germline loops: CDR1 SGHAT, CDR2 FQNNGV. V lost 6 bases and J lost 5, with 11 bases in between. The CDR3: CASSSRGNNSPLHF. For the CDR3, the DNA is TGTGCCAGCAGTTCCAGGGGAAATAATTCACCCCTCCACTTT.

This clonotype was seen ten or more times. The chain is built from TRBV19 and TRBJ2-5; D gene uncertain. Trimming removed 1 base at V and 4 bases at J, with 4 bases between. The CDR3 consists of 12 residues. Germline-derived CDR1 and CDR2 are LNHDA and SQIVND (reference sequence). For the CDR3, the DNA is TGTGCCAGTAGTATAGGGGGAGAGACCCAGTACTTC. This encodes CASSIGGETQYF.

This clonotype has only a few counts. The chain uses TRBV29-1 and TRBJ2-3, with D perhaps matching TRBD2 (6 bases). Germline V gene sequence: CDR1 SQVTM, CDR2 ANQGSEA. The CDR3 runs to 13 residues. Between the trimmed V and J ends, which lost 4 bases and 6 bases, there was a span of 14 bases. The CDR3 loop is CSVVTSRLDTQYF. DNA of the CDR3: TGCAGCGTTGTAACTAGCCGGCTGGATACGCAGTATTTT.

The sample holds many counts of this clonotype. This chain connects TRBV10-3 to TRBJ2-3; 9 nucleotides agree with TRBD2. With 2 bases clipped from V and 8 bases from J, the junction kept 5 bases outside the gene matches. The CDR3 loop spans 14 amino acids. Germline CDR1 and CDR2: ENHRY and SYGVKD. The CDR3 loop reads CAISERLAGFTQYF. Here the CDR3 DNA reads TGTGCCATCAGTGAGCGTCTAGCGGGGTTTACGCAGTATTTT.

In its sample, this clonotype was seen a few times. The rearrangement links TRBV3-1 to TRBJ2-7; D is undetermined. The CDR3 spans 14 residues. The V gene's germline CDR1 is LGHDT and CDR2 YNNKEL (reference sequence). Deletions cut 1 base from V and 2 bases from J, with 9 bases between. The CDR3 is CASSQGVSAYEQYF. The CDR3 DNA is TGTGCCAGCAGCCAAGGGGTTTCGGCCTACGAGCAGTACTTC.

There are many counts of this clonotype. The chain carries TRBV28 and TRBJ2-1; D may match TRBD1 or TRBD2 (6 bases each). The germline V and J ends were trimmed by 9 bases and 8 bases, with 11 bases remaining between them. Germline CDR1 reads MDHEN; CDR2 reads SYDVKM. CDR3 length: 11 residues. The chain's CDR3 is CASYRGDEQFF. The CDR3 nucleotides are TGTGCCAGTTATAGGGGGGATGAGCAGTTCTTC.

This clonotype showed up many times. This chain connects TRBV7-6 to TRBJ2-2, with D possibly matching TRBD1 (6 bases). The length of the CDR3 is 16 residues. V was shortened by 2 bases and J by 5 bases, with 15 bases between the two germline ends. Germline lookup yields CDR1 SGHVS and CDR2 FNYEAQ. In DNA form, the CDR3 reads TGTGCCAGCAGCTTAACGACGAGGGGGAATACCGGGGAGCTGTTTTTT. Its translation: CASSLTTRGNTGELFF.

The chain carries TRBV6-2 or TRBV6-3 and TRBJ1-1; D is unclear. Germline V gene lookup returns CDR1 MNHEY and CDR2 SVGEGT. Between the trimmed V and J ends, which lost 8 bases and 6 bases, there was a span of 13 bases. The CDR3 contains 12 residues. CDR3 sequence: CASSRVKAEAFF. CDR3 in DNA: TGTGCCAGCTCCCGGGTAAAGGCTGAAGCTTTCTTT.